This T cell receptor beta chain was captured by sequencing in a study of T cells in women clearing cervical HPV infection. Study in general: Blood came at first lesion visit for cases, post-clearance for controls. Regarding the study as a whole: TRBV6-7 abundance was lower in cases than controls (around 0.1% versus 0.15%). Associations may precede or follow infection; HPV-specific or memory T cells were not isolated.

The CDR3 spans 13 residues. The germline V gene has CDR1 DFQATT and CDR2 SNEGSKA (reference sequence). Trimming took 0 bases from V and 4 from J, leaving 8 bases between them. Using immunoSEQ multiplex PCR, the repertoire was profiled, and TCRdb retains in-frame clones only, with some absent. The sample totals 44,000 or so clones. Remarks on this clone: Its antigen is not identified. With the read ending 3 residues before the CDR3 end, the germline J gene is used to fill in that end.

The TCR sequence derives from a woman between 18 and 75 years old with a cervical HPV16 infection that either progressed to CIN3+ or cleared (not recorded which). The sequenced sample consisted of blood buffy coat. The rearrangement uses TRBV20-1 and TRBJ2-3; a weak D match, TRBD2 (5 bases). The CDR3 reads CSARDSLADTQYF. The covered CDR3 bases are TGCAGTGCTAGAGATTCACTAGCAGATACG.